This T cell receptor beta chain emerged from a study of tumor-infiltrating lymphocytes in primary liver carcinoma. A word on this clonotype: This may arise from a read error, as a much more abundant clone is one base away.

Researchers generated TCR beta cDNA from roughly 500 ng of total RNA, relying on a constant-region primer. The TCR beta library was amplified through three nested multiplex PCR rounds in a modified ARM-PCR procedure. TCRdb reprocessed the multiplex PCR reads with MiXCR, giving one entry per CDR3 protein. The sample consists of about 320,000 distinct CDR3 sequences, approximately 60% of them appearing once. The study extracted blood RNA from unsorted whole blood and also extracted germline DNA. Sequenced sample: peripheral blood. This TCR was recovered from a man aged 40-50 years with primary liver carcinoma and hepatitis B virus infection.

CDR3: CSTYGGLDTEAFF. The DNA for the CDR3 is TGCAGCACGTATGGGGGCCTGGACACTGAAGCTTTCTTT. The V gene is TRBV29-1, the J gene TRBJ1-1; tentatively, D is TRBD1 (6 bases). The CDR3 is made up of 13 amino acids. V was trimmed by 8 bases and J by 3 bases, leaving 16 bases between them. Germline V gene sequence: CDR1 SQVTM, CDR2 ANQGSEA.